This TCR beta chain is drawn from a study of T cells after yellow fever vaccination. Study-wide background: Preparing low-cell-number fractions relied on SMART-Seq v4 Ultra Low Input.

CDR3 length: 12 residues. Trimming left V 0 bases short and J 7 bases short, with 9 bases between. Germline assignment: CDR1 SQVTM and CDR2 ANQGSEA. TCRdb independently ran MiXCR on the 5' RACE reads; one entry per CDR3 protein. The sample records some 120,000 distinct CDR3 sequences, roughly 15% being singletons. Here the sequenced sample was CD8+ T cells sorted from PBMCs, taken 5 days after the yellow fever booster vaccination. The chain links TRBV29-1 to TRBJ1-2; the D is unclear. This receptor was taken from a man younger than 35 who received the YFV17D yellow fever vaccine. The DNA of the CDR3 is TGCAGCGTTGAAGATCGACACGCTGGCTACACCTTC. Its translation is CSVEDRHAGYTF. Using reference TRBV29-1 and TRBJ1-2 for the parts outside the CDR3, the full variable domain is SAVISQKPSRDICQRGTSLTIQCQVDSQVTMMFWYRQQPGQSLTLIATANQGSEATYESGFVIDKFPISRPNLTFSTLTVSNMSPEDSSIYLCSVEDRHAGYTFGSGTRLTVV.